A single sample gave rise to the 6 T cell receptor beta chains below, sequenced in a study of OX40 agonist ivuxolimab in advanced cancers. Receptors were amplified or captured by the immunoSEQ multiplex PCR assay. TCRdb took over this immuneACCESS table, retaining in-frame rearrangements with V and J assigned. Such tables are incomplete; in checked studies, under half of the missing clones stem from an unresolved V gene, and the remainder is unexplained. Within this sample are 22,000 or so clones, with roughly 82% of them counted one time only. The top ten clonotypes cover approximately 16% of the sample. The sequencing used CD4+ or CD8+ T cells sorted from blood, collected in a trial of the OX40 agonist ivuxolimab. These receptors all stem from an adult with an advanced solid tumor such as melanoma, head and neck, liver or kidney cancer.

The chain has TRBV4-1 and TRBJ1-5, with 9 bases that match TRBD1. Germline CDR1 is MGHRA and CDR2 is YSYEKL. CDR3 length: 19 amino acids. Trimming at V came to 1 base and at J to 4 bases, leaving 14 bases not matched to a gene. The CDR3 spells CASSQGPWEDRGGNQPQHF. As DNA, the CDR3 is TGCGCCAGCAGCCAAGGACCGTGGGAGGACAGGGGAGGAAATCAGCCCCAGCATTTT.

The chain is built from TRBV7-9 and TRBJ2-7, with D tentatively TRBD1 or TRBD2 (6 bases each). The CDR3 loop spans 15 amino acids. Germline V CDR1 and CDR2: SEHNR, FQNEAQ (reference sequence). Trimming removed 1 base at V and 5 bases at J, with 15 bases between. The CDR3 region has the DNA TGTGCCAGCAGCTTAGGGGGGGCAGGGAAGAACGAGCAGTACTTC. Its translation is CASSLGGAGKNEQYF.

CDR3 sequence reads: CASSDRGSLLSHEQYF. The DNA of the CDR3 is TGTGCCAGCAGCGACCGGGGGAGCCTCTTGTCCCACGAGCAGTACTTC. The gene calls are TRBV9 and TRBJ2-7; D possibly corresponds to TRBD2 (6 bases). Germline V gene lookup returns CDR1 SGDLS and CDR2 YYNGEE. V lost 3 bases and J lost 5, with 21 bases in between. This CDR3 region has 16 residues. The complete variable domain, with remaining parts taken from reference TRBV9 and TRBJ2-7, reads DSGVTQTPKHLITATGQRVTLRCSPRSGDLSVYWYQQSLDQGLQFLIQYYNGEERAKGNILERFSAQQFPDLHSELNLSSLELGDSALYFCASSDRGSLLSHEQYFGPGTRLTVT.

The CDR3: CASSQDEGYNSPLHF. The CDR3 coding sequence is TGCGCCAGCAGCCAAGACGAGGGTTATAATTCACCCCTCCACTTT. The rearrangement links TRBV4-1 to TRBJ1-6; D ambiguous. CDR3 length: 15 residues. Looked up from germline, CDR1 is MGHRA and CDR2 is YSYEKL. The ends were cut back, 0 bases at V and 4 bases at J, with 7 bases in the middle.

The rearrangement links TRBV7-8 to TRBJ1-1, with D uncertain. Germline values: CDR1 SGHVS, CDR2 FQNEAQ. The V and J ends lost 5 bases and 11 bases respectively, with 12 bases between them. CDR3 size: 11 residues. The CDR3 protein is CASSPGPGAFF. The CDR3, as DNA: TGTGCCAGCAGCCCAGGACCGGGGGCTTTCTTT.

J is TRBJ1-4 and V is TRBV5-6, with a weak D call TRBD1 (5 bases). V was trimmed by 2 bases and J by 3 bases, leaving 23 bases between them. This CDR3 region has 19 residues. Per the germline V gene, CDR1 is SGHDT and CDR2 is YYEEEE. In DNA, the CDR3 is TGTGCCAGCAGCTTTGGGGACGGGGCAGGAACCTCCGCTAATGAAAAACTGTTTTTT. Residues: CASSFGDGAGTSANEKLFF.